This TCR beta chain derives from a study of blood T cell repertoires in COVID-19. Study-wide context: From T cells, B-cell-depleted T cells, or PBMCs came the material, which was cDNA or gDNA.

Assignments of participants to cohorts depended upon their own reported clinical history. The CDR3 extends over 15 amino acids. In germline, CDR1 is SGHAT, CDR2 FQNNGV. Trimming shortened V by 5 bases and J by 7 bases, and 21 bases separated the two germline ends. Libraries were prepared by immunoSEQ multiplex PCR; TCRdb keeps only in-frame clonotypes and omits some of them. The sample has roughly 250,000 clones, roughly 86% seen once. Sequencing was performed on PBMCs or T cells enriched from blood (not recorded which). The chain is built from TRBV11-2 and TRBJ2-7; D possibly corresponds to TRBD2 (5 bases). This clonotype was sampled from a woman aged 40 to 50 with acute COVID-19. The CDR3 sequence is CASSVGVRLGDEQYF. The CDR3 nucleotides are TGTGCCAGCAGCGTCGGGGTCCGCCTCGGGGATGAGCAGTACTTC.